This T cell receptor beta chain is drawn from a study of blood T cell repertoires in COVID-19. Each recovered donor of Cohort 3 presented with two negative PCRs, clearance, or symptom resolution. In the authors' methods: Estimates of nucleated cell counts were drawn from the amplification of reference gene primers. Assay used: immunoSEQ multiplex PCR; TCRdb lists only in-frame clones, some missing. That table is the source of V, J and clone size, and D and trimming were worked out from the DNA. The table includes around 250,000 clones, more than 75% detected once. The origin of this receptor is a woman aged 50 to 65 who had recovered from COVID-19. The source material was PBMCs or T cells enriched from blood (not recorded which).

CDR3 DNA sequence: TGTGCCAGCAGCCTGACAGGGAATGGAGAAAAACTGTTTTTT. Translation gives CASSLTGNGEKLFF. The chain joins TRBV7-2 to TRBJ1-4; 7 positions agree with TRBD1. The junction had 8 bases not matched to a gene; V was cut back by 5 bases and J by 8 bases. This CDR3 region has 14 residues. Germline values: CDR1 SGHTA, CDR2 FQGNSA. The variable domain in full, completed from reference TRBV7-2 and TRBJ1-4, reads GAGVSQSPSNKVTEKGKDVELRCDPISGHTALYWYRQSLGQGLEFLIYFQGNSAPDKSGLPSDRFSAERTGGSVSTLTIQRTQQEDSAVYLCASSLTGNGEKLFFGSGTQLSVL.